These T cell receptor beta chains were read from a single sample in a study of post-analysis software for immune sequencing data. Each CDR3 protein gets one entry after TCRdb re-called the PCR reads with MiXCR. The profile shows 750,000 to 900,000 distinct CDR3 sequences, about half of them singletons. The sample comprised blood. These receptors all stem from a girl aged 5 to 17 with multiple sclerosis. CDR3s include the opening cysteine and the closing phenylalanine or tryptophan. Each record gives: CDR3 DNA, CDR3 protein, clone size, J gene, V gene, D gene. D genes are given only for firm matches. The size field is filled for only some rows; it gives once, few, many or a size class.

TGTGCCAGCAGTTACTCGACGGGGAGGTCGGCCAAAAACATTCAGTACTTC,CASSYSTGRSAKNIQYF,.,TRBJ2-4,TRBV6-5,.
TGTGCCAGCAGTTTTGGGGGCCACGAGCAGTACTTC,CASSFGGHEQYF,many,TRBJ2-7,TRBV12-3/TRBV12-4,.
TGTGCCAGCAGCCAGCCAAGGGCCGGTGAGCAGTTCTTC,CASSQPRAGEQFF,.,TRBJ2-1,TRBV3-1,.
TGCAGTGCTAGAAAGAGCGGGAAATCCCTCCCCGAGCAGTACTTC,CSARKSGKSLPEQYF,.,TRBJ2-7,TRBV20-1,TRBD2
TGTGCCAGCAGTTACAGGGTAGGCACTGAAGCTTTCTTT,CASSYRVGTEAFF,.,TRBJ1-1,TRBV12-3/TRBV12-4,.
TGTGCCAGCAGCTTAGATTCCCTAGCGGGTATTGACTACGAGCAGTACTTC,CASSLDSLAGIDYEQYF,.,TRBJ2-7,TRBV11-2,TRBD2
TGCAGTGCTAGTCCCCTAGCGGGGGTCGGTAACATTCAGTACTTC,CSASPLAGVGNIQYF,.,TRBJ2-4,TRBV20-1,TRBD2
TGTGCCAGCAGCTACCGGGAGGGAACCCCCTACGAGCAGTACTTC,CASSYREGTPYEQYF,.,TRBJ2-7,TRBV7-9,TRBD2
TGTGCCAGCAGCGTCGCCGGACAGAATGGAAACACCATATATTTT,CASSVAGQNGNTIYF,few,TRBJ1-3,TRBV9,.
TGTGCCAGCAGTTTATTGGCAGGCCGCAATCAGCCCCAGCATTTT,CASSLLAGRNQPQHF,.,TRBJ1-5,TRBV27,.